This T cell receptor beta chain was recorded in a study of T cell repertoires in cytomegalovirus infection. Overall study: Alongside well-studied HLA-B-restricted CMV epitopes, recently identified HLA-C-restricted CMV epitopes were also used. Indications came from public TCR beta signatures; they pointed to CMV infection and to a matching HLA type. Notes on the study in general: It was HLA-C-restricted CMV-specific TCR beta clonotypes that dominated the response ex vivo. People with CMV and the relevant HLA were identified by cumulative public TCR beta family frequency.

There are 11 residues in the CDR3. Trimming shortened V by 5 bases and J by 8 bases, and 7 bases separated the two germline ends. From germline, CDR1 is WNHNN and CDR2 SYGVQD (reference sequence). TCRdb fed the reads into MiXCR, producing one record per CDR3 protein. There are fewer than 1,000,000 distinct CDR3 sequences in the sample; around 31% occur only once, and around 15% lies in the top ten. Regarding this clonotype: The antigen remains unidentified.

This chain joins TRBV10-1 and TRBJ2-1; D not certain. This clonotype originated in a human donor in good health (CMV status not recorded). Some clones in this sample may be carry-over from other donors' samples. Specimen: cultured CD8+ T cells from PBMCs, collected from culture after CMV antigen stimulation. The CDR3 DNA follows: TGCGCCAGCAGTACGGGCGATGAGCAGTTCTTC. Encoded protein: CASSTGDEQFF.